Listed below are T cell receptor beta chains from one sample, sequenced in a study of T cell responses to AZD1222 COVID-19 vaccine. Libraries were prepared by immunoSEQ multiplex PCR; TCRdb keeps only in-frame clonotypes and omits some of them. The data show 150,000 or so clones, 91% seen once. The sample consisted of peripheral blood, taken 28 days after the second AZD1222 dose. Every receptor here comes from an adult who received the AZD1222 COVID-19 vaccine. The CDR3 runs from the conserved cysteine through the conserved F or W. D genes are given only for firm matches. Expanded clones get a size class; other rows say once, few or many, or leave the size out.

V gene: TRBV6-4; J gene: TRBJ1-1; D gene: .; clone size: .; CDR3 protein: CASTKRSGTTKRGFF; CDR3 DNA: TGTGCCAGCACCAAGCGTTCCGGGACAACTAAGCGGGGTTTCTTT
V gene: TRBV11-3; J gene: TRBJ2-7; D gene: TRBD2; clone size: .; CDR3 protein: CASSFRASGLADYEQYF; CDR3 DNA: TGTGCCAGCAGCTTTAGGGCGTCGGGACTAGCGGACTACGAGCAGTACTTC
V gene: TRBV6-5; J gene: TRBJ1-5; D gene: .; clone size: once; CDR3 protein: CASSYSRQGNQPQHF; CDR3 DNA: TGTGCCAGCAGTTACTCCCGGCAGGGTAATCAGCCCCAGCATTTT
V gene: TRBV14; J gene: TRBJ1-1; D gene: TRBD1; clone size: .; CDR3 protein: CASSPRQGIIDTEAFF; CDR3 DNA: TGTGCCAGCAGTCCCCGACAGGGGATAATCGACACTGAAGCTTTCTTT
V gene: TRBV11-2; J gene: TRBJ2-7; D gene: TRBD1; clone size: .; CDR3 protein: CASGLTGGHEQYF; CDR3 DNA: TGTGCCAGCGGTTTGACAGGGGGCCACGAGCAGTACTTC
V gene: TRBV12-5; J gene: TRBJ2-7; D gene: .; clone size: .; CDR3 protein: CASGLRGYEQYF; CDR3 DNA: TGTGCTAGTGGTTTGCGAGGCTACGAGCAGTACTTC
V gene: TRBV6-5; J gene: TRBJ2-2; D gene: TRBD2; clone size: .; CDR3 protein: CASFPGLAGELFF; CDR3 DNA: TGTGCCAGCTTTCCGGGACTAGCCGGGGAGCTGTTTTTT
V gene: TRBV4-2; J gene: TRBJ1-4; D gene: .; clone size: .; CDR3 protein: CASSQAGGGINEKLFF; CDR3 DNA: TGTGCCAGCAGCCAAGCGGGGGGAGGGATTAATGAAAAACTGTTTTTT
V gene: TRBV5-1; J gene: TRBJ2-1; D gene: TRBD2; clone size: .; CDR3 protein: CASSLGTSGRTLYNEQFF; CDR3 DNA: TGCGCCAGCAGCTTAGGGACTAGCGGGAGGACGCTCTACAATGAGCAGTTCTTC
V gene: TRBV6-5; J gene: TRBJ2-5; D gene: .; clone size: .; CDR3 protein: CASSRAQIPQETQYF; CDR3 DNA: TGTGCCAGCAGCCGGGCTCAGATACCGCAAGAGACCCAGTACTTC
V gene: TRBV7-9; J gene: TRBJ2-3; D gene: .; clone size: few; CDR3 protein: CASSSAPGGIADTQYF; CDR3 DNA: TGTGCCAGCAGCTCTGCCCCCGGGGGAATAGCAGATACGCAGTATTTT
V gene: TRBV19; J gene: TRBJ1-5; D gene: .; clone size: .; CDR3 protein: CASSISSRTPPQHF; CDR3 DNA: TGTGCCAGTAGTATCTCAAGTCGGACCCCGCCCCAGCATTTT
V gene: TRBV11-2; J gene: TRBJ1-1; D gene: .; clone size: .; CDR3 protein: CASSPLQGLLNTEAFF; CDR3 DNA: TGTGCCAGCAGCCCCCTTCAGGGCCTCCTGAACACTGAAGCTTTCTTT
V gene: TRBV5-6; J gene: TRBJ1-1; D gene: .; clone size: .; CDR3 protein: CASSQVQGTEAFF; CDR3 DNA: TGTGCCAGCAGCCAGGTCCAGGGTACTGAAGCTTTCTTT
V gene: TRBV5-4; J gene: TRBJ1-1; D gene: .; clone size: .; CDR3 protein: CASSQQLNTEAFF; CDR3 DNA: TGTGCCAGCAGCCAGCAACTTAACACTGAAGCTTTCTTT
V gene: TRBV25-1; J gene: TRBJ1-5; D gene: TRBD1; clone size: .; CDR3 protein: CASSGKGTGGNHQPQHF; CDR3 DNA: TGTGCCAGCAGTGGAAAAGGGACAGGGGGAAATCATCAGCCCCAGCATTTT
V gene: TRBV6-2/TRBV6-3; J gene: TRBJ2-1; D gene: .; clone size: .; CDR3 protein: CASSAPRVLDEQFF; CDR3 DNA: TGTGCCAGCAGTGCCCCCCGGGTTCTCGATGAGCAGTTCTTC
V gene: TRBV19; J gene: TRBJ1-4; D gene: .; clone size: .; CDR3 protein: CASSIEGTDEKLFF; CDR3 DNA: TGTGCCAGTAGTATAGAAGGGACGGATGAAAAACTGTTTTTT
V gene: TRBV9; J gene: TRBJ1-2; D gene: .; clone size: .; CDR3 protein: CASSKGRNTNYGYTF; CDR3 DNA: TGTGCCAGCAGCAAAGGACGGAATACTAACTATGGCTACACCTTC
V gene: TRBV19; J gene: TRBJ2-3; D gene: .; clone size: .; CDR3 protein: CASSMYSSTDTQYF; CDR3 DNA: TGTGCCAGTAGTATGTACTCTAGCACAGATACGCAGTATTTT
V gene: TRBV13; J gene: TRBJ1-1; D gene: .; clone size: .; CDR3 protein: CASSRTRGEAFF; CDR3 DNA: TGTGCCAGCAGCCGGACCAGGGGTGAAGCTTTCTTT
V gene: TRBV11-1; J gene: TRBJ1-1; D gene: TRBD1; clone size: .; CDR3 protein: CASSLVRGRTGAFF; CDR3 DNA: TGTGCCAGCAGCTTAGTTCGGGGGCGGACAGGCGCTTTCTTT
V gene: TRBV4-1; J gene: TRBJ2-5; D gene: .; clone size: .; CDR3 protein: CASSQEGRQKETQYF; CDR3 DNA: TGCGCCAGCAGCCAAGAAGGGAGACAGAAAGAGACCCAGTACTTC
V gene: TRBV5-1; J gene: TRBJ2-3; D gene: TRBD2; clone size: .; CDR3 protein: CASSPGTSVIGTDTQYF; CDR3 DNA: TGCGCCAGCAGCCCGGGGACTAGCGTGATTGGCACAGATACGCAGTATTTT
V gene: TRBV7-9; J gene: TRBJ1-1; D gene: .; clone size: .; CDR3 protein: CASSLVFGGNTEAFF; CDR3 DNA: TGTGCCAGCAGCTTAGTTTTTGGGGGGAACACTGAAGCTTTCTTT
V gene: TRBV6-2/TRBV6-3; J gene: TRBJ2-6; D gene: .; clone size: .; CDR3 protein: CASSYPYSPSYSGANVLTF; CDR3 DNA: TGTGCCAGCAGTTACCCCTACAGTCCCTCTTACTCTGGGGCCAACGTCCTGACTTTC
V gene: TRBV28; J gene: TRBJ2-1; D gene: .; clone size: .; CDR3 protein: CASSLPDRNYNEQFF; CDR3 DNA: TGTGCCAGCAGTCTACCCGACAGGAATTACAATGAGCAGTTCTTC